These 20 T cell receptor beta chains share one sample of origin, sequenced in a study of blood T cell repertoires in COVID-19. Only in-frame clones appear in the TCRdb table, and some are missing; sequencing was by immunoSEQ multiplex PCR. The sample includes more than 13,000 clones, less than 90% of them seen just once. The material sequenced was peripheral blood. The receptor set was obtained from a woman between 65 and 79 years old in a cohort sampled during active or convalescent COVID-19.

The chain has TRBV5-1 and TRBJ1-1; D is unresolved. The V end was cut by 3 bases, the J end by 3 bases, with 3 bases between. The germline V gene encodes CDR1 SGHRS and CDR2 YFSETQ. CDR3 length: 11 amino acids. The CDR3 DNA reads TGCGCCAGCAGCTCCGACACTGAAGCTTTCTTT. Protein product: CASSSDTEAFF.

The chain joins TRBV3-1 (or the pseudogene TRBV3-2) to TRBJ2-3; a weak D match, TRBD1 (5 bases). The ends were cut back, 2 bases at V and 4 bases at J, with 13 bases in the middle. The germline V gene has CDR1 LGHDT and CDR2 YNNKEL (reference sequence). The CDR3 loop spans 15 amino acids. CDR3 sequence (DNA): TGTGCCAGCAGCCAAAACCGCGCAGGGTCAGATACGCAGTATTTT. Amino acid sequence: CASSQNRAGSDTQYF.

The chain couples TRBV15 to TRBJ1-6; D unclear. The CDR3 contains 13 residues. The germline V gene encodes CDR1 LNHNV and CDR2 YYDKDF (reference sequence). V shed 1 base and J shed 6 bases, with 4 bases lying between them. CDR3 amino acids: CATSRVINSPLHF. CDR3 DNA: TGTGCCACCAGCAGAGTTATTAATTCACCCCTCCACTTT.

This chain joins TRBV5-1 and TRBJ1-2; D not resolved. Germline assignment: CDR1 SGHRS and CDR2 YFSETQ. This CDR3 region has 13 residues. The ends were cut back, 5 bases at V and 4 bases at J, with 12 bases in the middle. CDR3 DNA: TGCGCCAGCAGTGCCGGGTCCCCCTATGGCTACACCTTC. Its protein is CASSAGSPYGYTF.

This clone has only one observation. The chain carries TRBV7-2 and TRBJ2-7, with 13 nucleotides matching TRBD2. The CDR3 consists of 18 residues. V was pared by 4 bases and J by 0 bases, with 9 bases of the junction left unmatched. The V gene's germline CDR1 is SGHTA and CDR2 FQGNSA. The CDR3 spells CASSSQTSGGTFSYEQYF. The CDR3 DNA reads as TGTGCCAGCAGCTCCCAGACTAGCGGGGGGACCTTCTCCTACGAGCAGTACTTC.

This chain joins TRBV2 and TRBJ2-3; 16 nucleotides line up with TRBD2. Per the germline V gene, CDR1 is SNHLY and CDR2 is FYNNEI. The CDR3 runs 15 residues. V shed 6 bases and J 14 bases; nucleotides not matched to a gene: 11. CDR3 DNA sequence: TGTGCCAGCAGGTCGGCGGGGACTAGCGGGGGGGAGCGGTATTTT. The encoded protein is CASRSAGTSGGERYF.

This clone came up a few times. This rearrangement joins TRBV4-1 to TRBJ1-2; TRBD1 matches 8 bases. V lost 1 base, J lost 4 bases, and 5 bases stayed unmatched. The CDR3 is made up of 15 amino acids. In germline, CDR1 is MGHRA, CDR2 YSYEKL. In DNA, the CDR3 is TGCGCCAGCAGCCAAGTGGACAGGGATGTCTATGGCTACACCTTC. This encodes CASSQVDRDVYGYTF.

The rearrangement uses TRBV6-5 and TRBJ1-6, with D possibly TRBD1 on 6 matching bases. CDR1 is MNHEY, CDR2 SVGAGI, per germline. This CDR3 comprises 13 residues. Trimming removed 6 bases at V and 10 bases at J, with 13 bases between. The CDR3 DNA reads as TGTGCCAGCAGACAGGGCGTACGATCACCCCTCCACTTT. Protein: CASRQGVRSPLHF.

The chain recombines TRBV5-1 with TRBJ2-2; 7 nucleotides line up with TRBD1. Germline lookup yields CDR1 SGHRS and CDR2 YFSETQ. The CDR3 runs 13 residues. V was clipped by 3 bases and J by 10 bases; unmatched bases: 6. The CDR3 is CASSYSGTEELFF. The CDR3 DNA sequence: TGCGCCAGCAGCTACTCCGGGACAGAGGAGCTGTTTTTT.

The chain joins TRBV7-2 to TRBJ1-1; D is perhaps TRBD1 (6 bases). Germline CDR1 reads SGHTA; CDR2 reads FQGNSA. CDR3 size: 14 residues. Trimming cost V 3 bases and J 0 bases, with 8 bases left between them. This chain's CDR3 is CASSFGQMNTEAFF. As DNA, the CDR3 is TGTGCCAGCAGCTTCGGACAGATGAACACTGAAGCTTTCTTT. The full variable domain, rest sourced from reference TRBV7-2 and TRBJ1-1, is GAGVSQSPSNKVTEKGKDVELRCDPISGHTALYWYRQSLGQGLEFLIYFQGNSAPDKSGLPSDRFSAERTGGSVSTLTIQRTQQEDSAVYLCASSFGQMNTEAFFGQGTRLTVV.

The V call is TRBV27, the J call TRBJ2-5; 15 bases map to TRBD2. Germline loops: CDR1 MNHEY, CDR2 SMNVEV (reference sequence). The V gene end was trimmed by 6 bases and the J gene end by 7 bases; junction bases not matched to a gene: 12. The CDR3 covers 17 residues. This CDR3 is CASRPPGLAGGLGTQYF. The CDR3 DNA is TGTGCCAGCAGACCTCCGGGACTAGCGGGGGGCCTAGGGACCCAGTACTTC.

The chain has TRBV7-3 and TRBJ2-1, with 9 bases aligning to TRBD1. Germline-derived CDR1 and CDR2 are SGHTA and FQGTGA. J gave up 7 bases and V 4 bases, and 2 bases lay outside the gene matches. The CDR3 is 13 residues long. The CDR3 region is CASSSGQGNEQFF. DNA of the CDR3: TGTGCCAGCAGCTCGGGACAGGGTAATGAGCAGTTCTTC.

The table lists this clone with a few counts. This chain uses TRBV30 with TRBJ2-3, with D possibly being TRBD2 (5 bases). The CDR3 has 16 residues. V lost 2 bases, J lost 5 bases, and 20 bases lay in between. From germline, CDR1 is GTSNPN and CDR2 SVGIG (reference sequence). The DNA for the CDR3 is TGTGCCTGGAGTCAACCCCCGGGATTCGGTTTAGATACGCAGTATTTT. Its translation: CAWSQPPGFGLDTQYF.

The V gene is TRBV3-1 (or the pseudogene TRBV3-2), the J gene TRBJ1-1; no clear D. Trimming cost V 3 bases and J 6 bases, with 8 bases left between them. The germline CDR1 and CDR2 sequences are LGHDT and YNNKEL (reference sequence). This CDR3 region has 12 residues. CDR3 amino acids: CASSQSPAEAFF. CDR3 sequence (DNA): TGTGCCAGCAGCCAGTCCCCCGCTGAAGCTTTCTTT.

There are a few counts of this clone. CDR3 loop: CASSLGPGPETEAFF. The CDR3 DNA is TGTGCCAGCAGCTTGGGGCCAGGCCCCGAAACTGAAGCTTTCTTT. V is TRBV5-5 and J is TRBJ1-1, with no clear D. Trimming cost V 0 bases and J 5 bases, with 14 bases left between them. The CDR3 contains 15 residues. Germline-derived CDR1 and CDR2 are SGHKS and YYEKEE (reference sequence).

CDR3 region: CASNAATHSPLHF. The CDR3 DNA follows: TGTGCCAGCAATGCGGCTACTCATTCACCCCTCCACTTT. The chain joins TRBV2 to TRBJ1-6, with D unresolved. The CDR3 covers 13 residues. CDR1 and CDR2 (germline): SNHLY, FYNNEI. With 7 bases removed from V and 8 bases from J, the gap between germline ends came to 12 bases.

Only one count was recorded for this clone. V usage is TRBV4-1 and J usage is TRBJ2-7; possibly TRBD1 for D (5 bases). Per the germline V gene, CDR1 is MGHRA and CDR2 is YSYEKL. The germline V and J ends were trimmed by 1 base and 5 bases, with 12 bases remaining between them. The CDR3 is 14 residues long. The CDR3 loop reads CASSQVGKGNEQYF. The CDR3 DNA follows: TGCGCCAGCAGCCAAGTTGGTAAGGGGAACGAGCAGTACTTC.

V and J are TRBV18 and TRBJ2-3, with 8 positions matching TRBD2. CDR3 length equals 16 residues. J gave up 6 bases and V 4 bases, and 12 bases lay outside the gene matches. In germline, CDR1 is KGHSH, CDR2 LQKENI. Here the CDR3 reads CASSLSFSREGDTQYF. The DNA of the CDR3 is TGTGCCAGCTCACTCTCTTTCTCCCGGGAGGGCGATACGCAGTATTTT.

The chain employs TRBV14 and TRBJ2-5; 12 nucleotides align to TRBD1. Germline CDR1 is SGHDN and CDR2 is FVKESK. The CDR3 has 15 residues. Trimming took 6 bases from V and 5 from J; bases not matched to a gene: 7. The CDR3 DNA is TGTGCCAGCAGTGACCGGGACAGGGGGCAGGAGACCCAGTACTTC. This gives the protein CASSDRDRGQETQYF.

This chain links TRBV5-1 with TRBJ2-4; possibly TRBD1 for D (6 bases). The CDR3 is 14 residues long. Trimming cost V 3 bases and J 9 bases, with 16 bases left between them. Germline lookup yields CDR1 SGHRS and CDR2 YFSETQ. This CDR3 reads CASSSQGSQTIQYF. DNA of the CDR3: TGCGCCAGCAGCTCGCAGGGGTCCCAGACCATTCAGTACTTC.